This passage covers 23 T cell receptor beta chains from one sample sequenced in a study of beta chain features in type 1 diabetes. Expressed TCRB transcripts were sequenced because the isolated RNA had all been reverse transcribed beforehand. TCRdb's copy holds only in-frame clones and misses some; the assay was immunoSEQ multiplex PCR. The sample has just over 150,000 clones, 11% seen once. Specimen: central memory CD4+ T cells from blood. All receptors derive from a man in his late teens or twenties in good health.

This clone was seen a handful of times. This chain connects TRBV27 to TRBJ2-6; weak D call: TRBD1 (5 bases). In germline, CDR1 is MNHEY, CDR2 SMNVEV (reference sequence). CDR3 length equals 18 residues. Trimming took off 6 bases at V and 0 bases at J, with 18 bases between the two ends. The CDR3 region is CASSRSQGGLSGANVLTF. The CDR3 DNA is TGTGCCAGCAGCCGAAGCCAGGGTGGCCTCTCTGGGGCCAACGTCCTGACTTTC.

This clone has more than one count but fewer than ten. The rearrangement uses TRBV5-1 and TRBJ2-1; D remains ambiguous. The CDR3 is 14 amino acids. The V and J ends lost 0 bases and 4 bases respectively, with 8 bases between them. Germline CDR1 reads SGHRS; CDR2 reads YFSETQ. CDR3 residues: CASSLALDYNEQFF. DNA of the CDR3: TGCGCCAGCAGCTTGGCTCTAGATTACAATGAGCAGTTCTTC. Using reference TRBV5-1 and TRBJ2-1 for the parts outside the CDR3, the full variable domain is KAGVTQTPRYLIKTRGQQVTLSCSPISGHRSVSWYQQTPGQGLQFLFEYFSETQRNKGNFPGRFSGRQFSNSRSEMNVSTLELGDSALYLCASSLALDYNEQFFGPGTRLTVL.

The chain recombines TRBV28 with TRBJ2-7, with D perhaps matching TRBD1 (7 bases). The CDR3 is made up of 15 amino acids. V was pared by 3 bases and J by 0 bases, with 12 bases between. Germline-derived CDR1 and CDR2 are MDHEN and SYDVKM. The CDR3 region has the DNA TGTGCCAGCAGTTTCGGGGGACAGAACTCCTACGAGCAGTACTTC. Its translation: CASSFGGQNSYEQYF. The full variable domain, rest sourced from reference TRBV28 and TRBJ2-7, is DVKVTQSSRYLVKRTGEKVFLECVQDMDHENMFWYRQDPGLGLRLIYFSYDVKMKEKGDIPEGYSVSREKKERFSLILESASTNQTSMYLCASSFGGQNSYEQYFGPGTRLTVT.

V usage is TRBV27 and J usage is TRBJ2-6; no firm D call. V was clipped by 5 bases and J by 0 bases, with 11 bases between them. From germline, CDR1 is MNHEY and CDR2 SMNVEV (reference sequence). The CDR3 consists of 16 residues. This CDR3 is CASSPRLLSGANVLTF. The CDR3 coding sequence is TGTGCCAGCAGTCCGAGACTCCTCTCTGGGGCCAACGTCCTGACTTTC.

This clone was counted between two and nine times. This chain joins TRBV5-4 and TRBJ1-1, with 8 nucleotides matching TRBD1. Germline CDR1 is SGHNT and CDR2 is YYREEE (reference sequence). V lost 5 bases and J lost 0; bases outside the gene matches: 6. The CDR3 has 15 residues. CDR3: CASSSRTGLNTEAFF. Written as DNA, the CDR3 is TGTGCCAGCAGTTCCCGGACAGGGCTGAACACTGAAGCTTTCTTT.

This clone appeared a few times. Other DNA sequences in this sample translate to the same CDR3. V gene TRBV9 combines with J gene TRBJ2-3; D unresolved. Germline CDR1 is SGDLS and CDR2 is YYNGEE. V gave up 0 bases and J gave up 0 bases, with 2 bases separating them. The CDR3 loop spans 13 amino acids. The CDR3 DNA is TGTGCCAGCAGCGTAGACAGCACAGATACGCAGTATTTT. Encoded protein: CASSVDSTDTQYF.

The chain combines TRBV4-3 with TRBJ1-2; possibly TRBD1 for D (5 bases). Germline values: CDR1 LGHNA, CDR2 YSLEER. Trimming took off 0 bases at V and 4 bases at J, with 18 bases between the two ends. CDR3 size: 17 residues. CDR3 sequence: CASSQDTGSRRSYGYTF. CDR3 DNA sequence: TGCGCCAGCAGCCAAGATACAGGCAGTCGGCGCTCCTATGGCTACACCTTC.

This clone was observed a handful of times. The chain has TRBV28 and TRBJ1-5; D is perhaps TRBD1 (6 bases). Germline CDR1 MDHEN, CDR2 SYDVKM. This CDR3 has 14 amino acids. The V and J ends lost 6 bases and 2 bases respectively, with 11 bases between them. Here the CDR3 DNA reads TGTGCCAGCAGACCAGGGGTGGGCAATCAGCCCCAGCATTTT. Its translation is CASRPGVGNQPQHF.

This clone was seen more than once but under ten times. The chain recombines TRBV7-2 with TRBJ2-3; D might be TRBD1 (6 bases). V lost 4 bases and J lost 1, with 9 bases in between. Per the germline V gene, CDR1 is SGHTA and CDR2 is FQGNSA. There are 14 residues in the CDR3. CDR3 protein: CASSSRTGTDTQYF. The CDR3, as DNA: TGTGCCAGCAGCTCCCGGACAGGCACAGATACGCAGTATTTT.

V is TRBV14 and J is TRBJ2-1; D is undetermined. The V end was cut by 4 bases, the J end by 10 bases, with 11 bases between. The length of the CDR3 is 12 residues. Per the germline V gene, CDR1 is SGHDN and CDR2 is FVKESK. The CDR3 nucleotides read TGTGCCAGCAGCCGCGCCCGAAGGGAGCAGTTCTTC. This gives the protein CASSRARREQFF.

This chain connects TRBV18 to TRBJ1-2, with no clear D. The V gene's germline CDR1 is KGHSH and CDR2 LQKENI. Trimming removed 2 bases from V and 4 bases from J, with 11 bases in between. CDR3 length: 14 amino acids. The CDR3 here is CASSPVKDLYGYTF. In nucleotides, the CDR3 is TGTGCCAGCTCACCAGTTAAAGACCTCTATGGCTACACCTTC.

The chain uses TRBV7-2 and TRBJ2-1; possibly TRBD1 for D (7 bases). CDR1 SGHTA and CDR2 FQGNSA come from the germline V gene. The CDR3 is made up of 16 amino acids. Trimming took off 1 base at V and 0 bases at J, with 10 bases between the two ends. The CDR3 DNA reads as TGTGCCAGCAGCTTAGGCGGGACAGCCTCCTACAATGAGCAGTTCTTC. It is translated as CASSLGGTASYNEQFF.

This clone occurred a few times. The chain couples TRBV5-1 to TRBJ1-1; no reliable D call. The germline V gene encodes CDR1 SGHRS and CDR2 YFSETQ. V was shortened by 0 bases and J by 1 base, with 7 bases between the two germline ends. The CDR3 is made up of 14 amino acids. CDR3 DNA: TGCGCCAGCAGCTTGGGTCAGGCGAACACTGAAGCTTTCTTT. It codes for CASSLGQANTEAFF.

V and J are TRBV14 and TRBJ2-7, with D hard to call. From germline, CDR1 is SGHDN and CDR2 FVKESK. Trimming took 3 bases from V and 6 from J, leaving 12 bases between them. The CDR3 totals 13 residues. The CDR3 spells CASSQAPGREQYF. As DNA, the CDR3 is TGTGCCAGCAGCCAGGCCCCCGGACGCGAGCAGTACTTC.

This clone was counted only a few times. This chain joins TRBV9 and TRBJ2-1; 11 nucleotides align to TRBD2. V was pared by 7 bases and J by 0 bases, with 6 bases of the junction left unmatched. Germline V lookup: CDR1 SGDLS, CDR2 YYNGEE. This CDR3 region has 16 residues. The CDR3 nucleotides read TGTGCCAGCGGGGGGACTAGCGGCTTCTCCTACAATGAGCAGTTCTTC. It specifies CASGGTSGFSYNEQFF.

A note on this clone: The same CDR3 can be traced to other DNA sequences in this sample. This chain uses TRBV30 with TRBJ1-5; TRBD1 is a possible D gene (5 bases). The CDR3 consists of 13 residues. V lost 0 bases to trimming and J lost 4 bases, with 7 bases between them. The germline V gene encodes CDR1 GTSNPN and CDR2 SVGIG (reference sequence). CDR3: CAWSVRGNQPQHF. For the CDR3, the DNA is TGTGCCTGGAGTGTAAGGGGTAATCAGCCCCAGCATTTT.

The chain is built from TRBV29-1 and TRBJ1-5; weak D call: TRBD1 (5 bases). This CDR3 is built from 12 residues. CDR1 and CDR2 (germline): SQVTM, ANQGSEA. Trimming shortened V by 4 bases and J by 5 bases, and 9 bases separated the two germline ends. The CDR3 spells CSVGYRYQPQHF. The DNA of the CDR3 is TGCAGCGTTGGTTACAGGTATCAGCCCCAGCATTTT.

V gene TRBV5-4 combines with J gene TRBJ2-1, with TRBD2 identical over 10 bases. The germline V gene encodes CDR1 SGHNT and CDR2 YYREEE (reference sequence). CDR3 length: 19 amino acids. V shed 0 bases and J 5 bases; nucleotides not matched to a gene: 14. CDR3 nucleotide sequence: TGTGCCAGCAGCTTGGTGGCAGGGGGCGGTCTAGCGGGAGACAATGAGCAGTTCTTC. Translation gives CASSLVAGGGLAGDNEQFF.

V and J are TRBV6-5 and TRBJ2-3; possible D gene TRBD2, 6 bases. Germline CDR1 MNHEY, CDR2 SVGAGI. CDR3 length equals 13 residues. The ends were cut back, 8 bases at V and 2 bases at J, with 11 bases in the middle. CDR3 sequence (DNA): TGTGCCAGCCAGCGGGTCAACACAGATACGCAGTATTTT. Translated, it gives CASQRVNTDTQYF.

This clone was found a few times. The same CDR3 can be traced to other DNA sequences in this sample. The chain uses TRBV10-3 and TRBJ1-5; D remains ambiguous. With 0 bases removed from V and 4 bases from J, the gap between germline ends came to 10 bases. Per the germline V gene, CDR1 is ENHRY and CDR2 is SYGVKD. The CDR3 runs to 15 residues. CDR3 sequence reads: CAISESRAGNQPQHF. CDR3 nucleotides: TGTGCCATCAGTGAGTCTCGGGCGGGTAATCAGCCCCAGCATTTT.

This clone was observed a handful of times. The chain links TRBV9 to TRBJ2-3; D not resolved. Trimming removed 0 bases from V and 2 bases from J, with 13 bases in between. CDR1 and CDR2 from the germline V gene are SGDLS and YYNGEE. This CDR3 spans 16 amino acids. Written as DNA, the CDR3 is TGTGCCAGCAGCGTAGGAAGAACGGGCCTCACAGATACGCAGTATTTT. It yields the protein CASSVGRTGLTDTQYF.

This clone was seen only a few times. The genes are TRBV5-1 and TRBJ2-4, with D perhaps being TRBD1 or TRBD2 (5 bases each). Germline CDR1 and CDR2: SGHRS and YFSETQ. Trimming left V 2 bases short and J 7 bases short, with 10 bases between. CDR3 length: 13 amino acids. CDR3 nucleotide sequence: TGCGCCAGCAGCTTTGGGGGTTCGAACATTCAGTACTTC. Residues: CASSFGGSNIQYF.

This clone turned up a few times. The rearrangement uses TRBV29-1 and TRBJ1-1; 7 bases align to TRBD1. The CDR3 is 14 residues long. Looked up from germline, CDR1 is SQVTM and CDR2 is ANQGSEA. The V gene end was trimmed by 5 bases and the J gene end by 1 base; junction bases not matched to a gene: 7. The CDR3 reads CSVSRQGGNTEAFF. CDR3 coding DNA: TGCAGCGTTTCCCGGCAGGGGGGGAACACTGAAGCTTTCTTT.